This T cell receptor beta chain was captured by sequencing in a study of shared clonotypes between healthy human individuals. This clone was seen just once. The CDR3 loop spans 14 amino acids. V gave up 7 bases and J gave up 3 bases, with 15 bases separating them. Germline V gives CDR1 SEHNR, CDR2 FQNEAQ (reference sequence). TCRdb's copy holds only in-frame clones and misses some; the assay was immunoSEQ multiplex PCR. The sample includes approximately 87,000 clones, 60% to 65% seen only once; the top ten take approximately 56%. Input material: memory CD8+ T cells sorted from blood. Subset here: CD45RO+ cells pooled with CCR7-negative TemRA cells. The clonotype originates from a man aged 25-45 years in good health. The chain combines TRBV7-9 with TRBJ1-2, with D maybe TRBD1 (6 bases). The CDR3 region has the DNA TGTGCCAGCACCCTGGAGGGGGTTGACTATGGCTACACCTTC. This codes for CASTLEGVDYGYTF.